This T cell receptor beta chain was sequenced during a study of blood T cell repertoires in COVID-19. As handled by the study authors: Scientists estimated how many nucleated cells there were by amplifying reference gene primers. TCRdb's copy holds only in-frame clones and misses some; the assay was immunoSEQ multiplex PCR. V, J and clone size were drawn from that table, and D and trimming were deduced from the DNA. The table records about 230,000 clones, about 85% of them present only once. With 6 bases clipped from V and 7 bases from J, the junction kept 7 bases outside the gene matches. Germline values: CDR1 LNHDA, CDR2 SQIVND (reference sequence). The CDR3 totals 13 residues.

This sequence joins TRBV19 and TRBJ1-2; 8 bases agree with TRBD1. Sequenced: peripheral blood. This sequence was found in a woman older than 75 with acute or convalescent COVID-19. As DNA, the CDR3 is TGTGCCAGTAGCCTCACAGGGGGTTTTGGCTACACCTTC. Translating gives CASSLTGGFGYTF.